This record looks at one T cell receptor (beta chain) sequence and its context. This specimen comes from a study of blood T cell repertoires in COVID-19. At the level of the study: PBMCs, B-cell-depleted T cells, or T cells provided the cDNA or gDNA that made up the material.

Repertoires were generated with immunoSEQ multiplex PCR, while TCRdb's copy carries only in-frame clones and drops some. The repertoire has 45,000 or so clones, nearly 85% of them found once; the top ten carry approximately 7.6%. The CDR3 is made up of 18 amino acids. Per germline, CDR1 SGDLS and CDR2 YYNGEE. V shed 4 bases, J shed 5 bases, and the junction held 10 bases outside the gene matches. The V gene is TRBV9, the J gene TRBJ2-2; 14 bases match TRBD2. The TCR comes from an older man in a cohort sampled during active COVID-19. Sequenced material: peripheral blood. CDR3 DNA sequence: TGTGCCAGCAGCCCGAGGACTAGCGGGGGGCGAGTTACCGGGGAGCTGTTTTTT. As protein: CASSPRTSGGRVTGELFF.